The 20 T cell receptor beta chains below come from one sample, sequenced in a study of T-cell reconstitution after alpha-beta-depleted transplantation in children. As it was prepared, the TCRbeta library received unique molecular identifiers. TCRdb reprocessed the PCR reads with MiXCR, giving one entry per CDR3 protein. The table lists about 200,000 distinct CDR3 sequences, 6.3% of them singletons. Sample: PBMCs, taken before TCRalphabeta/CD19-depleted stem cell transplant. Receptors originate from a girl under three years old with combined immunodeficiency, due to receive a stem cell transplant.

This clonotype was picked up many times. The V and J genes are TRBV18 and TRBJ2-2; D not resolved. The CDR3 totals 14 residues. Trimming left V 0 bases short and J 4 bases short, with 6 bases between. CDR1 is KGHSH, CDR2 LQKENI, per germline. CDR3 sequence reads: CASSPPRSTGELFF. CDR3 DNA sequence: TGTGCCAGCTCACCACCCCGCAGCACCGGGGAGCTGTTTTTT.

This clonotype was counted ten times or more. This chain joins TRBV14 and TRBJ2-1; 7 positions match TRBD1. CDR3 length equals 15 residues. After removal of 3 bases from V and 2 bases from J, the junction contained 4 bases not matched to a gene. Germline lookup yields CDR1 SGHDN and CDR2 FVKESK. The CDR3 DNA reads TGTGCCAGCAGCCAGCTCGGGACAGCCTACAATGAGCAGTTCTTC. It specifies CASSQLGTAYNEQFF. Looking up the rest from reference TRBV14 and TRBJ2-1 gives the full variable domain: EAGVTQFPSHSVIEKGQTVTLRCDPISGHDNLYWYRRVMGKEIKFLLHFVKESKQDESGMPNNRFLAERTGGTYSTLKVQPAELEDSGVYFCASSQLGTAYNEQFFGPGTRLTVL.

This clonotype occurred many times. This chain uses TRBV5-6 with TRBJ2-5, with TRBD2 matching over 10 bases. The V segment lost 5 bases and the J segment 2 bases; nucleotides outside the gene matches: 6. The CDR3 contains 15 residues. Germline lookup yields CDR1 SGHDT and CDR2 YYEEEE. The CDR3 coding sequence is TGTGCCAGCAGTTACGGACTAGCGGTTCAAGAGACCCAGTACTTC. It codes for CASSYGLAVQETQYF.

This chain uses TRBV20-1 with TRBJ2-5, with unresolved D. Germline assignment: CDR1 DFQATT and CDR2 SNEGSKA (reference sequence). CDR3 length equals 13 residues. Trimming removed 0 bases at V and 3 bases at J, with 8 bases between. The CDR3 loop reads CSAREGVEETQYF. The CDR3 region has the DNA TGCAGTGCTAGAGAAGGTGTGGAAGAGACCCAGTACTTC.

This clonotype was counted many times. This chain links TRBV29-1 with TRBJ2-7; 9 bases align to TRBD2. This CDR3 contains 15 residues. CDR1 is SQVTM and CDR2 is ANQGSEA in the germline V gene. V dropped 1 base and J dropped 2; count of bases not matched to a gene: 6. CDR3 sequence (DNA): TGCAGCGTTGAAGGGACTAGCGAAAACCCCTACGAGCAGTACTTC. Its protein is CSVEGTSENPYEQYF.

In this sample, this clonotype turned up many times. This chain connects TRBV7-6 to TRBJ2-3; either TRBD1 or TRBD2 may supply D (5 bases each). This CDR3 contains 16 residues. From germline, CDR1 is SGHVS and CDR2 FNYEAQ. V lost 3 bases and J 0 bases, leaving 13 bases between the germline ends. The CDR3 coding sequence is TGTGCCAGCAGCTTCTTCCCGGGACCTAGCACAGATACGCAGTATTTT. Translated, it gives CASSFFPGPSTDTQYF.

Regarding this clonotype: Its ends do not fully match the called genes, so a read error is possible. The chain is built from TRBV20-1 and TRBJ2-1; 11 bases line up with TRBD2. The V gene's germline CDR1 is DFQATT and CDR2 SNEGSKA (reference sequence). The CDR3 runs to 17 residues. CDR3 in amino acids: CCARVAGGPGACNEQFF. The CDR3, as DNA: TGCTGTGCTAGAGTAGCGGGAGGGCCCGGGGCCTGCAATGAGCAGTTCTTC.

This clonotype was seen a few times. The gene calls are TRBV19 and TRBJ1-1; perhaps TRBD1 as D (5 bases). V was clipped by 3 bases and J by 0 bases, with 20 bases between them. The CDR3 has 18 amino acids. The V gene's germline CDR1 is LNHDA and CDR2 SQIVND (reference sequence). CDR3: CASSMKRRGGVMNTEAFF. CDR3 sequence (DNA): TGTGCCAGTAGTATGAAGAGACGGGGAGGGGTAATGAACACTGAAGCTTTCTTT.

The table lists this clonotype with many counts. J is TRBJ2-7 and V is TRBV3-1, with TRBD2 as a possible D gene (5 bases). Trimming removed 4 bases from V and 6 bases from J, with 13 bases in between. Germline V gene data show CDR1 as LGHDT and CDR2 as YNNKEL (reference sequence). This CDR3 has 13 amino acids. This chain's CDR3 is CASSPNGGFEQYF. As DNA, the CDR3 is TGTGCCAGCAGCCCGAATGGAGGCTTCGAGCAGTACTTC.

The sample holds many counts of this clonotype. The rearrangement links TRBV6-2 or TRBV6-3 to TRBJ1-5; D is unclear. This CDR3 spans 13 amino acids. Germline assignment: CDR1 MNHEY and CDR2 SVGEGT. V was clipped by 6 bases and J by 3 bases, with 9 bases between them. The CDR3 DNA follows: TGTGCCAGCAGAACAGCGAACAATCAGCCCCAGCATTTT. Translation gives CASRTANNQPQHF.

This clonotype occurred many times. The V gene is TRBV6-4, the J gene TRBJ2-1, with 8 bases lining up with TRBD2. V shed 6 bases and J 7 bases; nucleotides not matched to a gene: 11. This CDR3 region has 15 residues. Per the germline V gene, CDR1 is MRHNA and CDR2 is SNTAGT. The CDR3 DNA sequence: TGTGCCAGCAGCCCCTTTAGTAGCGGGATGAATGAGCAGTTCTTC. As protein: CASSPFSSGMNEQFF.

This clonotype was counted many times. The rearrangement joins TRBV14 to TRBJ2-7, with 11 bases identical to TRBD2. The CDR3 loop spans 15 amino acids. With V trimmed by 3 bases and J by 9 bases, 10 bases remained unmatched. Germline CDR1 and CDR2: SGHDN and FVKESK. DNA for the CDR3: TGTGCCAGCAGCCACTACCGGGGACTAGCGGAGATGCAGTACTTC. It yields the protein CASSHYRGLAEMQYF.

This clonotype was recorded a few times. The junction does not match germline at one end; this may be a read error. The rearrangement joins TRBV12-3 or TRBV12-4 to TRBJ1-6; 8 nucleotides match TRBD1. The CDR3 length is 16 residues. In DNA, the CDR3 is TGTGCCAGCAGTGAGCGAACGGTGGACAGGGTATCACTCCTCCACTTT. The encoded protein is CASSERTVDRVSLLHF.

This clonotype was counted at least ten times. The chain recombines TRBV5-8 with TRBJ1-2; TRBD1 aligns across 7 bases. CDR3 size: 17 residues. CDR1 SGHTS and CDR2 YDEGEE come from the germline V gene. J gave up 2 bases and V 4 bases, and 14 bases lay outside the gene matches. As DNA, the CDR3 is TGTGCCAGCAGCGGGGACAGCCGGCGGTGGACCAACTATGGCTACACCTTC. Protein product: CASSGDSRRWTNYGYTF.

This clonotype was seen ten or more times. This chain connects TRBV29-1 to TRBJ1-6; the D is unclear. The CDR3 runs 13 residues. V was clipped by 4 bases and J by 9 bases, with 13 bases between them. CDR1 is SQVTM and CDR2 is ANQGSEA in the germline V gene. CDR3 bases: TGCAGCGTTGTCGGAGGCCCCATTTCACCCCTCCACTTT. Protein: CSVVGGPISPLHF.

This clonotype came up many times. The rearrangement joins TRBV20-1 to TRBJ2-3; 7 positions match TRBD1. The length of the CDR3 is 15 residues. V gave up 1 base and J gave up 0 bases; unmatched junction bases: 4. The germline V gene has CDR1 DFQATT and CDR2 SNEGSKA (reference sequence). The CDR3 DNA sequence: TGCAGTGCTAGAGCCGGGGACAGAAGCACAGATACGCAGTATTTT. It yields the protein CSARAGDRSTDTQYF.

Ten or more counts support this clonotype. As DNA, the CDR3 is TGCAGTGCTAGAGGAGTTCCGGGTCCCAGCTACAATGAGCAGTTCTTC. Encoded protein: CSARGVPGPSYNEQFF. V is TRBV20-1 and J is TRBJ2-1, with D hard to call. The V gene lost 1 base and the J gene lost 3 bases, with 16 bases spanning the gap. This CDR3 contains 16 residues. CDR1 DFQATT and CDR2 SNEGSKA come from the germline V gene (reference sequence).

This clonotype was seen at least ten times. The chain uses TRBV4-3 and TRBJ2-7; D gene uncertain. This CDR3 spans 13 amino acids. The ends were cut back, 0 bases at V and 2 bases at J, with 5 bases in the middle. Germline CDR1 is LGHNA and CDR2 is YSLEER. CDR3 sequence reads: CASSQDYTYEQYF. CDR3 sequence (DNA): TGCGCCAGCAGCCAAGATTACACCTACGAGCAGTACTTC.

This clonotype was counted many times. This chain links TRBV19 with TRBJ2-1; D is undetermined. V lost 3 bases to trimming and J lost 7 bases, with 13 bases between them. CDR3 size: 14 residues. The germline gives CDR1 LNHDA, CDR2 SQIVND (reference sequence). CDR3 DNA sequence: TGTGCCAGTAGTATCTTCCTCACCCGAAATGAGCAGTTCTTC. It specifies CASSIFLTRNEQFF.

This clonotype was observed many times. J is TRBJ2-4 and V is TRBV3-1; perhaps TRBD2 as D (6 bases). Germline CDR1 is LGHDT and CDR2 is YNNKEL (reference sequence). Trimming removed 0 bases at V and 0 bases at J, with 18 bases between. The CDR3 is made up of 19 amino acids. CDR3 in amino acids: CASSQDGQGRAGAKNIQYF. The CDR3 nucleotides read TGTGCCAGCAGCCAAGATGGGCAGGGCCGAGCGGGAGCCAAAAACATTCAGTACTTC.